The T cell receptor beta chain under discussion was sequenced for a study of CD8 T cells in Susac syndrome. Germline CDR1 MGHDK, CDR2 SYGVNS. The V gene lost 2 bases and the J gene lost 7 bases, with 11 bases spanning the gap. There are 13 residues in the CDR3. Reverse transcription of roughly 0.45 to 1 ug RNA was carried out with random hexamers. TCRdb called the immunoSEQ multiplex PCR reads again in MiXCR, with one record for every CDR3 protein. Of around 190,000 distinct CDR3 sequences listed, roughly 94% are singletons. This TCR derives from a human donor in good health. Material: CD4+ T cells from PBMCs. This chain joins TRBV25-1 and TRBJ1-2; D perhaps matches TRBD1 (5 bases). CDR3 loop: CASSETGVVGYTF. As DNA, the CDR3 is TGTGCCAGCAGTGAAACGGGGGTCGTTGGCTACACCTTC.